A single sample is the source of the 27 T cell receptor beta chains below, sequenced in a study of TIL therapy for anti-PD-1-resistant metastatic lung cancer. This was the immunoSEQ v3 assay. Measured with immunoSEQ multiplex PCR; TCRdb has only the in-frame clones, and not every one. The sample carries about 50,000 clones, around 64% recorded once. Time point specified: pre-treatment sample, taken before nivolumab and TIL therapy. Pleural nodules or supraclavicular lymph nodes made up most of the excised metastases sampled. Sequenced here: tumor tissue, sampled at baseline. The receptors shown here come from a person aged 30 to 80 with non-small cell lung cancer.

CDR3: CASSLSIPPDTQYF. CDR3 nucleotides: TGTGCCAGCAGTTTAAGTATTCCTCCAGATACGCAGTATTTT. The chain employs TRBV28 and TRBJ2-3; D gene unclear. V was shortened by 2 bases and J by 4 bases, with 10 bases between the two germline ends. Per germline, CDR1 MDHEN and CDR2 SYDVKM. The CDR3 runs to 14 residues. Supplemented by reference TRBV28 and TRBJ2-3, the full variable domain reads DVKVTQSSRYLVKRTGEKVFLECVQDMDHENMFWYRQDPGLGLRLIYFSYDVKMKEKGDIPEGYSVSREKKERFSLILESASTNQTSMYLCASSLSIPPDTQYFGPGTRLTVL.

This chain joins TRBV28 and TRBJ2-7, with D possibly TRBD1 on 5 matching bases. V was shortened by 1 base and J by 0 bases, with 16 bases between the two germline ends. The length of the CDR3 is 17 residues. The germline CDR1 and CDR2 sequences are MDHEN and SYDVKM. The CDR3 nucleotides read TGTGCCAGCAGTTTATACAAGGGGCAGGGTGGCTCCTACGAGCAGTACTTC. Its protein is CASSLYKGQGGSYEQYF.

This chain uses TRBV5-1 with TRBJ2-5, with 10 bases identical to TRBD1. Germline CDR1 is SGHRS and CDR2 is YFSETQ. This CDR3 has 15 residues. Unmatched junction bases numbered 7, after V lost 4 bases and J lost 4 bases. The CDR3 loop is CASSTSGTGVETQYF. CDR3 DNA sequence: TGCGCCAGCAGCACTTCCGGGACAGGGGTAGAGACCCAGTACTTC.

The rearrangement uses TRBV4-2 and TRBJ2-1; D is unclear. Trimming removed 3 bases at V and 8 bases at J, with 8 bases between. CDR1 and CDR2 from the germline V gene are LGHNA and YNFKEQ. The CDR3 has 12 residues. CDR3 sequence (DNA): TGTGCCAGCAGCCACAGCGCCCATGAGCAGTTCTTC. This sequence encodes CASSHSAHEQFF.

This sequence joins TRBV28 and TRBJ2-7; D remains ambiguous. Germline V gene sequence: CDR1 MDHEN, CDR2 SYDVKM. The CDR3 is 13 residues long. The V gene lost 3 bases and the J gene lost 8 bases, with 14 bases spanning the gap. The CDR3 nucleotides read TGTGCCAGCAGTTTGCTAGTATCGTCAAAGCAGTACTTC. Translating gives CASSLLVSSKQYF.

V and J are TRBV5-4 and TRBJ2-7, with TRBD2 identical over 8 bases. Germline values: CDR1 SGHNT, CDR2 YYREEE (reference sequence). V lost 1 base to trimming and J lost 9 bases; unmatched junction nucleotides: 12. The CDR3 has 15 amino acids. The CDR3 DNA sequence: TGTGCCAGCAGCTTGCGAGCGGGGGATTTACGAGGGCAGTACTTC. Amino acid sequence: CASSLRAGDLRGQYF.

This clone appeared a few times. The chain uses TRBV7-9 and TRBJ1-5; D unresolved. Germline V gives CDR1 SEHNR, CDR2 FQNEAQ (reference sequence). The CDR3 runs to 12 residues. Trimming pared 5 bases from V and 3 bases from J, leaving 5 bases between. The CDR3 region is CASSLYNQPQHF. CDR3 nucleotides: TGTGCCAGCAGCCTCTACAATCAGCCCCAGCATTTT. The full variable domain, its missing parts supplied by reference TRBV7-9 and TRBJ1-5, is DTGVSQNPRHKITKRGQNVTFRCDPISEHNRLYWYRQTLGQGPEFLTYFQNEAQLEKSRLLSDRFSAERPKGSFSTLEIQRTEQGDSAMYLCASSLYNQPQHFGDGTRLSIL.

The chain joins TRBV30 to TRBJ1-4; 8 bases are a match to TRBD1. The V gene end was trimmed by 2 bases and the J gene end by 8 bases; junction bases not matched to a gene: 7. The CDR3 covers 14 residues. CDR1 is GTSNPN, CDR2 SVGIG, per germline (reference sequence). The DNA of the CDR3 is TGTGCCTGGAGTCTCGGACAGGGCTGGGAAAAACTGTTTTTT. This translates into CAWSLGQGWEKLFF. Full variable domain (outside the CDR3, taken from reference TRBV30 and TRBJ1-4): SQTIHQWPATLVQPVGSPLSLECTVEGTSNPNLYWYRQAAGRGLQLLFYSVGIGQISSEVPQNLSASRPQDRQFILSSKKLLLSDSGFYLCAWSLGQGWEKLFFGSGTQLSVL.

This rearrangement joins TRBV5-1 to TRBJ2-3; 9 nucleotides line up with TRBD2. Germline CDR1 and CDR2: SGHRS and YFSETQ. The CDR3 spans 16 residues. V lost 3 bases to trimming and J lost 5 bases; unmatched junction nucleotides: 10. Here the CDR3 DNA reads TGCGCCAGCAGCTCTTATGCGGGAGGGCTTGTAGATACGCAGTATTTT. Protein: CASSSYAGGLVDTQYF.

The CDR3 nucleotides read TGTGCCAGCAGTTCAGGGGGCTGGGACACTGAAGCTTTCTTT. Translation gives CASSSGGWDTEAFF. The chain is built from TRBV11-3 and TRBJ1-1; 8 bases are shared with TRBD1. The germline V gene encodes CDR1 SGHNT and CDR2 YENEEA. The V segment lost 6 bases and the J segment 3 bases; nucleotides outside the gene matches: 6. CDR3 length: 14 residues.

Ten or more counts support this clone. V usage is TRBV28 and J usage is TRBJ2-7; unclear D gene. The germline V and J ends were trimmed by 5 bases and 7 bases, with 12 bases remaining between them. Germline V gene sequence: CDR1 MDHEN, CDR2 SYDVKM. The CDR3 spans 12 residues. The CDR3 region is CASSRTHREQYF. The CDR3 DNA is TGTGCCAGCAGTCGGACCCATCGGGAGCAGTACTTC. The entire variable domain, with the rest obtained from reference TRBV28 and TRBJ2-7, is as follows: DVKVTQSSRYLVKRTGEKVFLECVQDMDHENMFWYRQDPGLGLRLIYFSYDVKMKEKGDIPEGYSVSREKKERFSLILESASTNQTSMYLCASSRTHREQYFGPGTRLTVT.

The gene calls are TRBV6-6 and TRBJ1-6; no definite D call. The CDR3 covers 15 residues. Trimming stripped 6 bases from V and 10 bases from J, with 19 bases between. Germline CDR1 is MNHNY and CDR2 is SVGAGI (reference sequence). CDR3 protein: CASSPRTPLFSPLHF. The CDR3, as DNA: TGTGCCAGCAGCCCCAGGACCCCCCTGTTCTCACCCCTCCACTTT.

CDR3 protein: CASSLVPENTEAFF. CDR3 bases: TGTGCCAGCAGCTTAGTTCCGGAGAACACTGAAGCTTTCTTT. The V and J genes are TRBV11-1 and TRBJ1-1, with D hard to call. Trimming pared 1 base from V and 1 base from J, leaving 7 bases between. CDR3 size: 14 residues. Germline CDR1 reads SGHAT; CDR2 reads FQDESV (reference sequence). The full variable domain, rest sourced from reference TRBV11-1 and TRBJ1-1, is EAEVAQSPRYKITEKSQAVAFWCDPISGHATLYWYRQILGQGPELLVQFQDESVVDDSQLPKDRFSAERLKGVDSTLKIQPAELGDSAMYLCASSLVPENTEAFFGQGTRLTVV.

The CDR3 nucleotides read TGTGCCAGCAGCCCGCGGACTAGCGGGGGGGTGTCCTACAATGAGCAGTTCTTC. This sequence encodes CASSPRTSGGVSYNEQFF. The rearrangement uses TRBV4-2 and TRBJ2-1, with 15 bases matching TRBD2. Germline V lookup: CDR1 LGHNA, CDR2 YNFKEQ. The CDR3 totals 18 residues. The ends lost 4 bases at V and 1 base at J; junction bases unmatched: 5.

Only a few counts were recorded for this clone. The gene calls are TRBV4-1 and TRBJ1-6; 7 nucleotides agree with TRBD1. The junction had 5 bases not matched to a gene; V was cut back by 0 bases and J by 6 bases. The CDR3 is 16 residues long. Germline V gene sequence: CDR1 MGHRA, CDR2 YSYEKL. The CDR3 sequence is CASSQDAGTVNSPLHF. The DNA of the CDR3 is TGCGCCAGCAGCCAAGATGCCGGGACAGTTAATTCACCCCTCCACTTT.

This clone was seen more than once but under ten times. The chain links TRBV6-4 to TRBJ1-5; D gene ambiguous. Trimming pared 2 bases from V and 2 bases from J, leaving 7 bases between. The V gene's germline CDR1 is MRHNA and CDR2 SNTAGT. The CDR3 consists of 14 residues. The CDR3 nucleotides read TGTGCCAGCAGTGACCTGGGAGGCAATCAGCCCCAGCATTTT. Translating gives CASSDLGGNQPQHF.

This rearrangement joins TRBV29-1 to TRBJ2-7; D is unresolved. Germline CDR1 SQVTM, CDR2 ANQGSEA. The V gene lost 2 bases and the J gene lost 0 bases, with 8 bases spanning the gap. The CDR3 length is 13 residues. CDR3 sequence reads: CSVEWRSSYEQYF. The CDR3 DNA reads TGCAGCGTTGAATGGAGAAGCTCCTACGAGCAGTACTTC.

This rearrangement joins TRBV5-1 to TRBJ2-7; TRBD1 aligns across 12 bases. From germline, CDR1 is SGHRS and CDR2 YFSETQ. CDR3 length equals 14 residues. V shed 5 bases, J shed 7 bases, and the junction held 7 bases outside the gene matches. Written as DNA, the CDR3 is TGCGCCAGCAGGCAGGGACAGGGGGCTGAAGAGCAGTACTTC. Residues: CASRQGQGAEEQYF.

This chain joins TRBV5-6 and TRBJ2-5; 9 positions agree with TRBD1. The CDR3 extends over 15 amino acids. CDR1 and CDR2 (germline): SGHDT, YYEEEE. J lost 2 bases, V lost 0 bases, and 2 bases had no gene match. The CDR3 region is CASSLAGQGQETQYF. DNA for the CDR3: TGTGCCAGCAGCTTGGCGGGACAGGGACAAGAGACCCAGTACTTC.

This chain connects TRBV5-4 to TRBJ1-1, with D hard to call. Per the germline V gene, CDR1 is SGHNT and CDR2 is YYREEE (reference sequence). The V end was cut by 0 bases, the J end by 1 base, with 4 bases between. There are 13 residues in the CDR3. The CDR3 nucleotides read TGTGCCAGCAGCTTGGCAGGGAACACTGAAGCTTTCTTT. This sequence encodes CASSLAGNTEAFF.

V usage is TRBV18 and J usage is TRBJ2-7, with 10 bases that match TRBD2. This CDR3 is 16 amino acids long. The germline V gene encodes CDR1 KGHSH and CDR2 LQKENI. Trimming at V came to 0 bases and at J to 6 bases, leaving 8 bases not matched to a gene. The CDR3 DNA reads as TGTGCCAGCTCACCACCGGGACTAGCGACGGTTGGCGAGCAGTACTTC. The encoded protein is CASSPPGLATVGEQYF.

V is TRBV7-8 and J is TRBJ2-5; 8 nucleotides line up with TRBD2. The CDR3 runs to 16 residues. The trim removed 1 base at V and 0 bases at J, leaving 4 bases unmatched. Germline V lookup: CDR1 SGHVS, CDR2 FQNEAQ. CDR3 amino acids: CASSLVVRGDQETQYF. In DNA, the CDR3 is TGTGCCAGCAGCTTAGTCGTGCGGGGGGACCAAGAGACCCAGTACTTC.

J is TRBJ2-3 and V is TRBV19; D perhaps matches TRBD1 (6 bases). The germline CDR1 and CDR2 sequences are LNHDA and SQIVND (reference sequence). Deletions cut 5 bases from V and 4 bases from J, with 10 bases between. This CDR3 comprises 13 residues. CDR3 sequence reads: CASSLGTPDTQYF. DNA for the CDR3: TGTGCCAGTAGTCTCGGGACACCAGATACGCAGTATTTT.

This chain uses TRBV5-6 with TRBJ2-3; TRBD1 is a possible D gene (6 bases). Trimming left V 2 bases short and J 2 bases short, with 9 bases between. The CDR3 consists of 14 residues. Germline CDR1 SGHDT, CDR2 YYEEEE. Here the CDR3 reads CASSLGQYTDTQYF. DNA for the CDR3: TGTGCCAGCAGCTTAGGACAGTACACAGATACGCAGTATTTT.

This clone was detected only a few times. The V and J genes are TRBV14 and TRBJ1-3; D may be TRBD1 (5 bases). CDR3 length equals 15 residues. V lost 1 base to trimming and J lost 0 bases, with 7 bases between them. Germline lookup yields CDR1 SGHDN and CDR2 FVKESK. The CDR3 DNA sequence: TGTGCCAGCAGCCAAGTGAGGGGCTCTGGAAACACCATATATTTT. Encoded protein: CASSQVRGSGNTIYF. The variable domain in full, completed from reference TRBV14 and TRBJ1-3, reads EAGVTQFPSHSVIEKGQTVTLRCDPISGHDNLYWYRRVMGKEIKFLLHFVKESKQDESGMPNNRFLAERTGGTYSTLKVQPAELEDSGVYFCASSQVRGSGNTIYFGEGSWLTVV.

This rearrangement joins TRBV15 to TRBJ1-5; TRBD1 matches 9 bases. V lost 3 bases and J lost 3; bases outside the gene matches: 15. CDR1 and CDR2 from the germline V gene are LNHNV and YYDKDF (reference sequence). CDR3 length: 19 amino acids. CDR3 DNA: TGTGCCACCAGCAGGCCCACCGGGACAGGGTGGGGGGCCAATCAGCCCCAGCATTTT. Protein: CATSRPTGTGWGANQPQHF. Full variable domain (remainder filled in from reference TRBV15 and TRBJ1-5): DAMVIQNPRYQVTQFGKPVTLSCSQTLNHNVMYWYQQKSSQAPKLLFHYYDKDFNNEADTPDNFQSRRPNTSFCFLDIRSPGLGDTAMYLCATSRPTGTGWGANQPQHFGDGTRLSIL.

This chain uses TRBV6-6 with TRBJ1-5, with D unresolved. The CDR3 covers 13 residues. The V gene's germline CDR1 is MNHNY and CDR2 SVGAGI (reference sequence). Deletions cut 8 bases from V and 3 bases from J, with 11 bases between. This CDR3 reads CASLRAYNQPQHF. CDR3 sequence (DNA): TGTGCCAGCCTTCGGGCCTACAATCAGCCCCAGCATTTT.